Below are 7 T cell receptor beta chains sequenced from a single sample in a study of blood T cell repertoires in COVID-19. Sequencing used immunoSEQ multiplex PCR; TCRdb keeps in-frame clones, though not all of them. The data contain around 210,000 clones, almost 85% of them singletons. Sample: peripheral blood. Every receptor here comes from a man in his forties or fifties with COVID-19, enrolled during active disease.

V usage is TRBV5-1 and J usage is TRBJ2-7; TRBD2 matches at 15 bases. The CDR3 is 20 residues long. Germline V lookup: CDR1 SGHRS, CDR2 YFSETQ. The V gene end was trimmed by 2 bases and the J gene end by 0 bases; junction bases not matched to a gene: 12. CDR3 protein: CASSLRTSGGADPSSYEQYF. CDR3 DNA: TGCGCCAGCAGCTTACGGACTAGCGGGGGGGCAGATCCAAGCTCCTACGAGCAGTACTTC.

The chain carries TRBV4-2 and TRBJ1-3; D might be TRBD1 (6 bases). The germline gives CDR1 LGHNA, CDR2 YNFKEQ. The V gene lost 0 bases and the J gene lost 2 bases, with 8 bases spanning the gap. This CDR3 is built from 15 residues. For the CDR3, the DNA is TGTGCCAGCAGCCAAGACAGGGGAACTGGAAACACCATATATTTT. It translates to CASSQDRGTGNTIYF.

J is TRBJ2-3 and V is TRBV7-9, with 13 nucleotides matching TRBD2. CDR1 is SEHNR and CDR2 is FQNEAQ in the germline V gene (reference sequence). This CDR3 comprises 14 residues. V lost 8 bases and J lost 1; bases outside the gene matches: 0. The CDR3 loop reads CASGTSGGTDTQYF. The DNA of the CDR3 is TGTGCCAGCGGGACTAGCGGGGGCACAGATACGCAGTATTTT.

This chain joins TRBV7-3 and TRBJ2-2; TRBD1 might be the D (5 bases). Per the germline V gene, CDR1 is SGHTA and CDR2 is FQGTGA. Between the trimmed V and J ends, which lost 6 bases and 0 bases, there was a span of 8 bases. The CDR3 covers 14 residues. The CDR3 DNA is TGTGCCAGCAGGGCAGGGTCGAACACCGGGGAGCTGTTTTTT. It codes for CASRAGSNTGELFF. The full variable domain, its missing parts supplied by reference TRBV7-3 and TRBJ2-2, is GAGVSQTPSNKVTEKGKYVELRCDPISGHTALYWYRQSLGQGPEFLIYFQGTGAADDSGLPNDRFFAVRPEGSVSTLKIQRTERGDSAVYLCASRAGSNTGELFFGEGSRLTVL.

The chain links TRBV29-1 to TRBJ2-7; 7 nucleotides agree with TRBD1. CDR1 is SQVTM, CDR2 ANQGSEA, per germline. The CDR3 runs 15 residues. With 5 bases clipped from V and 6 bases from J, the junction kept 16 bases outside the gene matches. The DNA for the CDR3 is TGCAGCGTTACTTTCCGGGACAGACTTTCTGGCGAGCAGTACTTC. Its protein product is CSVTFRDRLSGEQYF.

This sequence joins TRBV13 and TRBJ2-4; TRBD2 matches at 11 bases. Unmatched junction bases numbered 5, after V lost 3 bases and J lost 1 base. Germline CDR1 and CDR2: PRHDT and FYEKMQ (reference sequence). This CDR3 has 17 amino acids. The CDR3 region is CASSLGLADGAKNIQYF. Here the CDR3 DNA reads TGTGCCAGCAGCTTGGGACTAGCGGATGGGGCCAAAAACATTCAGTACTTC.

This clone showed up many times. The chain combines TRBV7-9 with TRBJ2-7; 9 positions agree with TRBD1. Germline lookup yields CDR1 SEHNR and CDR2 FQNEAQ (reference sequence). The CDR3 runs to 14 residues. Trimming took 5 bases from V and 7 from J; bases not matched to a gene: 9. The CDR3 here is CASSPGQGFGEQYF. CDR3 DNA: TGTGCCAGCAGCCCGGGACAGGGCTTCGGGGAGCAGTACTTC.